This is a list of T cell receptor beta chains from one sample in a study of cytomegalovirus exposure and HLA in healthy donors. Sequencing was performed with immunoSEQ multiplex PCR; in TCRdb, only in-frame clones are kept and a portion is missing. The sample has about 69,000 clones; 70% to 80% are singletons. Sequences were obtained from PBMCs. The receptors were gathered from a man in his late teens or twenties in good health and CMV-seronegative. CDR3s include the opening cysteine and the closing phenylalanine or tryptophan. Each record gives: D gene, clone size, J gene, V gene, CDR3 protein, CDR3 DNA. The D gene is left open where the match is weak. Clone size is given for some rows only: seen once, a few or many times, or a class if the clone is expanded.

>TRBD1|-|TRBJ2-6|TRBV4-2
CASSQVTGQGADGANVLTF
TGTGCCAGCAGCCAAGTAACGGGACAGGGGGCGGACGGGGCCAACGTCCTGACTTTC
>TRBD2|once|TRBJ2-1|TRBV5-1
CASSFSGWGYNEQFF
TGCGCCAGCAGCTTTAGCGGGTGGGGATACAATGAGCAGTTCTTC
>TRBD1|-|TRBJ1-5|TRBV5-1
CASSLEQGDQPQHF
TGCGCCAGCAGCTTGGAACAGGGGGATCAGCCCCAGCATTTT
>-|once|TRBJ1-5|TRBV9
CASSPGPVRGDQPQHF
TGTGCCAGCAGCCCGGGGCCGGTGCGGGGGGATCAGCCCCAGCATTTT
>TRBD1|-|TRBJ1-4|TRBV10-3
CAIRGQLNEKLFF
TGTGCCATCAGGGGACAGCTTAATGAAAAACTGTTTTTT
>TRBD1|few|TRBJ2-3|TRBV27
CASTADRLSTDTQYF
TGTGCCAGCACCGCGGACAGGCTTAGCACAGATACGCAGTATTTT
>TRBD1|-|TRBJ1-2|TRBV5-1
CASSLGDRNYGYPF
TGCGCCAGCAGCTTGGGGGACAGAAACTATGGCTACCCCTTC
>-|-|TRBJ2-3|TRBV5-1
CASSLAVSTDTQYF
TGCGCCAGCAGCTTGGCAGTCAGCACAGATACGCAGTATTTT
>-|once|TRBJ2-3|TRBV7-3
CASSLRGTYIDTQYF
TGTGCCAGCAGCTTAAGGGGGACATACATCGATACGCAGTATTTT
>-|-|TRBJ2-1|TRBV19
CASTTAHGNEQFF
TGTGCCAGTACCACAGCTCATGGAAATGAGCAGTTCTTC
>TRBD2|-|TRBJ2-3|TRBV7-6
CASSLAAGGDTQYF
TGTGCCAGCAGCTTAGCGGCGGGGGGAGATACGCAGTATTTT
>-|-|TRBJ1-5|TRBV9
CASSLGSDPSAGQPQHF
TGTGCCAGCAGCCTAGGGTCGGATCCCTCTGCGGGTCAGCCCCAGCATTTT
>TRBD1|-|TRBJ2-7|TRBV6-5
CASSQTGNSYEQYF
TGTGCCAGCAGTCAGACAGGGAACTCCTACGAGCAGTACTTC
>TRBD2|-|TRBJ2-5|TRBV9
CASSVSGGAEETQYF
TGTGCCAGCAGCGTTAGCGGGGGGGCGGAAGAGACCCAGTACTTC
>TRBD2|once|TRBJ2-1|TRBV9
CASSVGPWGTSGNEQFF
TGTGCCAGCAGCGTAGGTCCGTGGGGGACTAGCGGCAATGAGCAGTTCTTC
>TRBD1|-|TRBJ1-2|TRBV9
CASSGQGVGGYTF
TGTGCCAGCAGCGGACAGGGGGTTGGGGGCTACACCTTC
>TRBD2|-|TRBJ2-2|TRBV5-1
CASSTGLAGGSGELFF
TGCGCCAGCAGCACGGGACTAGCGGGGGGTTCCGGGGAGCTGTTTTTT
>-|few|TRBJ2-7|TRBV28
CASIGDYEQYF
TGTGCCAGCATCGGAGACTACGAGCAGTACTTC
>-|-|TRBJ1-2|TRBV4-2
CASSQEADRYYGYTF
TGTGCCAGCAGCCAAGAAGCAGACAGGTACTATGGCTACACCTTC
>-|-|TRBJ1-1|TRBV15
CATSRDRRRTAEAFF
TGTGCCACCAGCAGAGATCGGAGGCGAACAGCTGAAGCTTTCTTT
>-|-|TRBJ2-3|TRBV9
CASSVGGLSPPTDTQYF
TGTGCCAGCAGCGTAGGGGGCCTATCTCCCCCCACAGATACGCAGTATTTT
>-|once|TRBJ1-1|TRBV5-1
CASNRGVSTEAFF
TGCGCCAGCAATCGGGGAGTGAGCACTGAAGCTTTCTTT
>-|-|TRBJ1-1|TRBV5-1
CASSSRNTEAFF
TGCGCCAGCAGCTCCAGAAACACTGAAGCTTTCTTT
>-|once|TRBJ2-3|TRBV4-1
CASSQQGDTQYF
TGCGCCAGCAGCCAACAGGGGGATACGCAGTATTTT
>-|-|TRBJ1-3|TRBV5-4
CASSCPPRGPTGNTIYF
TGTGCCAGCAGCTGTCCCCCCAGGGGCCCCACTGGAAACACCATATATTTT
>-|-|TRBJ1-3|TRBV25-1
CASSEAGVGNTIYF
TGTGCCAGCAGTGAAGCGGGAGTGGGAAACACCATATATTTT
>-|-|TRBJ2-5|TRBV5-4
CASSLNSGETQYF
TGTGCCAGCAGCTTGAATTCGGGGGAGACCCAGTACTTC
>-|once|TRBJ1-2|TRBV6-6
CASSGPGREGYGYTF
TGTGCCAGCAGTGGTCCGGGACGGGAGGGCTATGGCTACACCTTC
>-|-|TRBJ2-1|TRBV19
CASSFNPGNSYNEQFF
TGTGCCAGTAGTTTTAATCCAGGGAACTCCTACAATGAGCAGTTCTTC
>-|-|TRBJ1-6|TRBV4-3
CASSQTTGLDNSPLHF
TGCGCCAGCAGCCAAACCACAGGGTTGGATAATTCACCCCTCCACTTT
>-|-|TRBJ2-7|TRBV14
CASSPTGLGFHEQYF
TGTGCCAGCAGCCCTACAGGGCTTGGGTTCCACGAGCAGTACTTC
>TRBD1|-|TRBJ1-1|TRBV19
CASSIGWDRQNTEAFF
TGTGCCAGTAGTATAGGGTGGGACAGGCAGAACACTGAAGCTTTCTTT
>TRBD2|-|TRBJ2-5|TRBV12-5
CASGPGILAGGKETQYF
TGTGCTAGTGGACCCGGGATCCTAGCGGGGGGGAAAGAGACCCAGTACTTC
>-|-|TRBJ2-1|TRBV7-8
CASSSLVTTYNEQFF
TGTGCCAGCAGCTCTCTAGTAACCACCTACAATGAGCAGTTCTTC
>-|-|TRBJ2-5|TRBV19
CASSPGTRTQETQYF
TGTGCCAGTAGTCCGGGGACTCGTACACAAGAGACCCAGTACTTC
>TRBD2|-|TRBJ2-1|TRBV7-8
CASSRGGSSYNEQFF
TGTGCCAGCAGTCGGGGGGGGAGCTCCTACAATGAGCAGTTCTTC
>-|-|TRBJ2-7|TRBV5-4
CASSLDPGTPYEQYF
TGTGCCAGCAGCTTGGATCCAGGAACACCCTACGAGCAGTACTTC
>-|few|TRBJ2-5|TRBV9
CASSTRRRRQETQYF
TGTGCCAGCAGCACCCGGAGGAGACGCCAAGAGACCCAGTACTTC
>-|-|TRBJ1-1|TRBV30
CAWSADTEAFF
TGTGCCTGGAGTGCTGACACTGAAGCTTTCTTT
>-|-|TRBJ1-2|TRBV6-4
CASRTPPRDTSYGYTF
TGTGCCAGCAGGACCCCCCCCCGGGACACGAGCTATGGCTACACCTTC
>TRBD2|-|TRBJ2-3|TRBV5-1
CASSLGSTSGGTDTQYF
TGCGCCAGCAGCTTGGGGTCGACTAGCGGGGGCACAGATACGCAGTATTTT
>TRBD1|few|TRBJ1-6|TRBV9
CASSVGTGVSPLHF
TGTGCCAGCAGCGTAGGGACAGGGGTTTCACCCCTCCACTTT
>-|-|TRBJ1-4|TRBV7-9
CASSGQSGSNEKLFF
TGTGCCAGCAGTGGGCAGAGTGGGTCTAATGAAAAACTGTTTTTT
>TRBD2|-|TRBJ2-2|TRBV11-1
CASSLTTSGGRGGELFF
TGTGCCAGCAGCTTAACCACTAGCGGGGGGCGCGGCGGGGAGCTGTTTTTT
>TRBD2|-|TRBJ2-1|TRBV5-1
CASSLTGTSAAREQFF
TGCGCCAGCAGCCTCACCGGGACTAGCGCCGCCAGAGAGCAGTTCTTC
>TRBD2|-|TRBJ2-3|TRBV14
CASSQDRGGLADTQYF
TGTGCCAGCAGCCAAGATCGGGGGGGCCTGGCAGATACGCAGTATTTT
>-|-|TRBJ2-7|TRBV19
CASSTGRTDYEQYF
TGTGCCAGTAGTACAGGGCGGACGGACTACGAGCAGTACTTC
>TRBD1|-|TRBJ1-5|TRBV7-9
CASSTQGAGQPQHF
TGTGCCAGCAGCACACAGGGGGCTGGGCAGCCCCAGCATTTT
>-|-|TRBJ1-3|TRBV7-3
CASSLKQGAGNTIYF
TGTGCCAGCAGCTTAAAACAAGGAGCTGGAAACACCATATATTTT
>TRBD1|-|TRBJ1-2|TRBV19
CASSQDRSTYGYTF
TGTGCCAGTAGCCAGGACAGGTCAACCTATGGCTACACCTTC
>TRBD1|-|TRBJ2-5|TRBV9
CASSVAGTEETQYF
TGTGCCAGCAGCGTAGCCGGGACAGAAGAGACCCAGTACTTC
>-|-|TRBJ2-5|TRBV7-9
CASSSQETQYF
TGTGCCAGCAGCTCACAAGAGACCCAGTACTTC